Presented here are 28 T cell receptor beta chains from one specimen sequenced in a study of T-cell reconstitution after alpha-beta-depleted transplantation in children. Preparation of the TCRbeta library was carried out with unique molecular identifiers. One entry per CDR3 protein results from TCRdb running MiXCR on the PCR reads. Altogether about 22,000 distinct CDR3 sequences are present, approximately 10% being singletons, with the ten largest covering 20% to 30%. The sample was PBMCs from the stem cell graft donor, taken from the stem cell graft. Every receptor here comes from a human donor who donated a stem cell graft to a child with chronic granulomatous disease.

This clonotype counts as medium-sized. The gene calls are TRBV6-5 and TRBJ2-1; D is unclear. This CDR3 has 11 residues. Germline-derived CDR1 and CDR2 are MNHEY and SVGAGI. V was shortened by 2 bases and J by 7 bases, with 3 bases between the two germline ends. CDR3 DNA: TGTGCCAGCAGTTACGGGAATGAGCAGTTCTTC. Translating gives CASSYGNEQFF.

This clonotype was picked up many times. The chain uses TRBV20-1 and TRBJ1-2; D is uncertain. This CDR3 is built from 13 residues. Germline CDR1 DFQATT, CDR2 SNEGSKA (reference sequence). Trimming took off 0 bases at V and 5 bases at J, with 10 bases between the two ends. Here the CDR3 reads CSAREGMLYGYTF. The CDR3 DNA reads as TGCAGTGCTAGAGAAGGAATGTTATATGGCTACACCTTC.

This clonotype was recorded at least ten times. The chain couples TRBV7-2 to TRBJ2-7, with D perhaps TRBD1 (6 bases). The germline V and J ends were trimmed by 7 bases and 0 bases, with 13 bases remaining between them. CDR1 and CDR2 (germline): SGHTA, FQGNSA. The CDR3 is 14 amino acids. The CDR3 is CASKSGQSSYEQYF. In DNA, the CDR3 is TGTGCCAGCAAGTCCGGACAGAGCTCCTACGAGCAGTACTTC.

The rearrangement links TRBV11-2 to TRBJ2-3; D ambiguous. The CDR3 has 15 amino acids. Trimming left V 4 bases short and J 7 bases short, with 18 bases between. Germline lookup yields CDR1 SGHAT and CDR2 FQNNGV. The DNA for the CDR3 is TGTGCCAGCAGCTCACAGTCGGGCCATCCAAATACGCAGTATTTT. Its protein product is CASSSQSGHPNTQYF.

This clonotype was recorded many times. The CDR3 bases are TGTGCCAGCAGCGAGATTGGATACGGCTACGAGCAGTACTTC. Protein sequence: CASSEIGYGYEQYF. V and J are TRBV14 and TRBJ2-7; D ambiguous. This CDR3 is built from 14 residues. The V end was cut by 5 bases, the J end by 3 bases, with 14 bases between. Germline V CDR1 and CDR2: SGHDN, FVKESK.

The table lists this clonotype with many counts. The gene calls are TRBV29-1 and TRBJ2-7; 10 bases align to TRBD2. The J segment lost 4 bases and the V segment lost 3 bases, leaving 3 bases of the junction unmatched. Germline V gives CDR1 SQVTM, CDR2 ANQGSEA. The CDR3 length is 13 residues. This CDR3 is CSVDLAGGYEQYF. The CDR3 nucleotides read TGCAGCGTTGACTTAGCGGGAGGATACGAGCAGTACTTC.

The CDR3 DNA reads TGTGCCAGCAGCTTAGAATGGCCAGGGAGCACAGATACGCAGTATTTT. It encodes CASSLEWPGSTDTQYF. The V gene is TRBV7-2, the J gene TRBJ2-3; D perhaps matches TRBD1 (5 bases). V gave up 1 base and J gave up 0 bases, with 11 bases separating them. CDR3 length: 16 amino acids. The germline gives CDR1 SGHTA, CDR2 FQGNSA.

As to this clonotype: A much larger clone differs from this one at a single base, so this may be a read error. The chain combines TRBV25-1 with TRBJ2-6; a weak D match, TRBD1 (7 bases). CDR3 length: 19 residues. Germline lookup yields CDR1 MGHDK and CDR2 SYGVNS. Here the CDR3 reads CASSEATGTAGFGANGLTF. The DNA of the CDR3 is TGTGCCAGCAGTGAAGCAACCGGGACAGCGGGCTTCGGGGCCAACGGCCTGACTTTC.

This clonotype has ten or more counts. The chain is built from TRBV7-2 and TRBJ1-2; 10 bases line up with TRBD1. This CDR3 is 14 amino acids long. The germline CDR1 and CDR2 sequences are SGHTA and FQGNSA. Trimming at V came to 5 bases and at J to 7 bases, leaving 7 bases not matched to a gene. Written as DNA, the CDR3 is TGTGCCAGCAGCCCAAGGACAGGGGGTATTGGCTACACCTTC. Residues: CASSPRTGGIGYTF.

This clonotype was seen ten or more times. The chain is built from TRBV6-2 or TRBV6-3 and TRBJ2-2; D is unresolved. CDR3 length: 14 residues. Germline CDR1 and CDR2: MNHEY and SVGEGT. The V end was cut by 5 bases, the J end by 2 bases, with 9 bases between. The CDR3 reads CASSSHLNTGELFF. The DNA for the CDR3 is TGTGCCAGCAGTAGTCACTTAAACACCGGGGAGCTGTTTTTT.

This clonotype was seen ten or more times. The chain combines TRBV7-2 with TRBJ2-5; no reliable D call. The length of the CDR3 is 12 residues. Germline-derived CDR1 and CDR2 are SGHTA and FQGNSA. With 4 bases removed from V and 0 bases from J, the gap between germline ends came to 3 bases. The CDR3 bases are TGTGCCAGCAGCTACTACCAAGAGACCCAGTACTTC. As protein: CASSYYQETQYF. Combining the CDR3 with reference TRBV7-2 and TRBJ2-5 gives the whole variable domain GAGVSQSPSNKVTEKGKDVELRCDPISGHTALYWYRQSLGQGLEFLIYFQGNSAPDKSGLPSDRFSAERTGGSVSTLTIQRTQQEDSAVYLCASSYYQETQYFGPGTRLLVL.

Ten or more counts support this clonotype. The chain recombines TRBV7-2 with TRBJ1-6; perhaps TRBD1 as D (5 bases). Per the germline V gene, CDR1 is SGHTA and CDR2 is FQGNSA. The CDR3 is made up of 15 amino acids. The V and J ends lost 1 base and 5 bases respectively, with 9 bases between them. CDR3 coding DNA: TGTGCCAGCAGCTTAGAGGGGTCTGATAATTCACCCCTCCACTTT. This codes for CASSLEGSDNSPLHF.

This clonotype is medium-sized by share. The CDR3 sequence is CASSARTGSPGELFF. CDR3 DNA sequence: TGTGCCAGCAGCGCCCGGACAGGGTCCCCCGGGGAGCTGTTTTTT. V and J are TRBV9 and TRBJ2-2, with 8 positions matching TRBD1. This CDR3 has 15 amino acids. The V gene end was trimmed by 3 bases and the J gene end by 6 bases; junction bases not matched to a gene: 7. Germline V gives CDR1 SGDLS, CDR2 YYNGEE.

This clonotype was recorded many times. This rearrangement joins TRBV11-2 to TRBJ2-7, with 9 bases lining up with TRBD2. The CDR3 covers 17 residues. Trimming took 1 base from V and 0 from J; bases not matched to a gene: 7. CDR1 is SGHAT and CDR2 is FQNNGV in the germline V gene. The CDR3 here is CASSLGSGGLSSYEQYF. Written as DNA, the CDR3 is TGTGCCAGCAGCTTAGGTAGCGGGGGCCTAAGCTCCTACGAGCAGTACTTC.

This clonotype was observed a few times. The chain is built from TRBV7-9 and TRBJ1-6; D perhaps matches TRBD1 (5 bases). This CDR3 has 16 amino acids. Germline CDR1 and CDR2: SEHNR and FQNEAQ (reference sequence). V lost 2 bases and J 6 bases, leaving 14 bases between the germline ends. The CDR3 is CASSLLKQGPNSPLHF. CDR3 bases: TGTGCCAGCAGCTTACTCAAGCAGGGCCCTAATTCACCCCTCCACTTT.

Many counts were recorded for this clonotype. The CDR3 region has the DNA TGTGCCAGCAGCCAGCGGTCCCCGGGACTAGCGGGAGGCCCGGGAAATGAGCAGTTCTTC. As protein: CASSQRSPGLAGGPGNEQFF. The V call is TRBV14, the J call TRBJ2-1; 15 nucleotides align to TRBD2. V lost 3 bases, J lost 7 bases, and 16 bases stayed unmatched. The CDR3 sequence is 20 residues long. Germline CDR1 SGHDN, CDR2 FVKESK. Looking up the rest from reference TRBV14 and TRBJ2-1 gives the full variable domain: EAGVTQFPSHSVIEKGQTVTLRCDPISGHDNLYWYRRVMGKEIKFLLHFVKESKQDESGMPNNRFLAERTGGTYSTLKVQPAELEDSGVYFCASSQRSPGLAGGPGNEQFFGPGTRLTVL.

The chain couples TRBV28 to TRBJ2-3; D not certain. CDR3 size: 13 residues. Germline V gene lookup returns CDR1 MDHEN and CDR2 SYDVKM. Trimming pared 2 bases from V and 0 bases from J, leaving 3 bases between. The CDR3: CASSLVSTDTQYF. In DNA, the CDR3 is TGTGCCAGCAGTTTAGTTAGCACAGATACGCAGTATTTT. The entire variable domain, with the rest obtained from reference TRBV28 and TRBJ2-3, is as follows: DVKVTQSSRYLVKRTGEKVFLECVQDMDHENMFWYRQDPGLGLRLIYFSYDVKMKEKGDIPEGYSVSREKKERFSLILESASTNQTSMYLCASSLVSTDTQYFGPGTRLTVL.

A few counts support this clonotype. This CDR3 is CASSSGPLYEQYF. CDR3 bases: TGTGCCAGCAGTTCAGGACCTCTCTACGAGCAGTACTTC. This chain joins TRBV28 and TRBJ2-7, with D unresolved. Germline lookup yields CDR1 MDHEN and CDR2 SYDVKM. The CDR3 spans 13 residues. V gave up 4 bases and J gave up 3 bases, with 10 bases separating them.

This clonotype was observed at least ten times. V and J are TRBV6-5 and TRBJ1-1; unclear D gene. The CDR3 covers 14 residues. V was pared by 0 bases and J by 4 bases, with 9 bases between. The germline V gene has CDR1 MNHEY and CDR2 SVGAGI. CDR3 coding DNA: TGTGCCAGCAGTTACTCTGAGGGAGGCACTGAAGCTTTCTTT. It encodes CASSYSEGGTEAFF.

This clonotype occurred many times. This rearrangement joins TRBV5-1 to TRBJ2-7; no firm D call. Germline CDR1 and CDR2: SGHRS and YFSETQ. This CDR3 has 16 amino acids. V lost 0 bases, J lost 2 bases, and 15 bases lay in between. The CDR3 sequence is CASSLGGPKIPYEQYF. In DNA form, the CDR3 reads TGCGCCAGCAGCTTGGGAGGCCCGAAGATCCCCTACGAGCAGTACTTC.

There are many counts of this clonotype. The chain is built from TRBV4-1 and TRBJ2-7, with 11 bases lining up with TRBD2. The CDR3 is 16 amino acids. The junction had 6 bases not matched to a gene; V was cut back by 1 base and J by 4 bases. CDR1 is MGHRA and CDR2 is YSYEKL in the germline V gene. For the CDR3, the DNA is TGCGCCAGCAGCCAAGGGCTAGCGGGGGGCTTATACGAGCAGTACTTC. It yields the protein CASSQGLAGGLYEQYF.

This clonotype was seen repeatedly, ten times or more. The V gene is TRBV6-5, the J gene TRBJ2-3; 12 nucleotides match TRBD2. Germline V CDR1 and CDR2: MNHEY, SVGAGI. The CDR3 is 19 amino acids. J gave up 5 bases and V 2 bases, and 14 bases lay outside the gene matches. CDR3 DNA: TGTGCCAGCAGTTACAGACGGGAACTAGCGGGGGGCCGGGTAGATACGCAGTATTTT. This gives the protein CASSYRRELAGGRVDTQYF.

This clonotype occurred many times. The V and J genes are TRBV27 and TRBJ2-4, with 7 bases matching TRBD2. Trimming took 4 bases from V and 6 from J; bases not matched to a gene: 6. The CDR3 is 14 amino acids. CDR1 and CDR2 (germline): MNHEY, SMNVEV (reference sequence). DNA of the CDR3: TGTGCCAGCAGTTCTGGACTAGGAGGAAACATTCAGTACTTC. Residues: CASSSGLGGNIQYF.

This clonotype was seen at least ten times. The chain recombines TRBV4-1 with TRBJ1-1; D unclear. From germline, CDR1 is MGHRA and CDR2 YSYEKL. V was clipped by 5 bases and J by 2 bases, with 18 bases between them. The CDR3 totals 16 residues. The CDR3 spells CASSKSVQQVNTEAFF. Here the CDR3 DNA reads TGCGCCAGCAGCAAGAGCGTGCAGCAGGTTAACACTGAAGCTTTCTTT.

The table lists this clonotype with many counts. This chain joins TRBV5-1 and TRBJ2-7; TRBD1 agrees at 7 bases. Germline V gives CDR1 SGHRS, CDR2 YFSETQ. The CDR3 is 14 residues long. Losses at the gene ends were 4 bases for V and 6 bases for J; bases not matched to a gene: 10. The chain's CDR3 is CASSVRQGGAEQYF. CDR3 in DNA: TGCGCCAGCAGCGTAAGACAGGGTGGCGCCGAGCAGTACTTC.

The table lists this clonotype with many counts. The chain has TRBV20-1 and TRBJ1-4; weak D call: TRBD1 (5 bases). The V gene's germline CDR1 is DFQATT and CDR2 SNEGSKA (reference sequence). The V end lost 5 bases, the J end lost 5 bases, and 18 bases lay between the germline ends. The CDR3 runs 15 residues. This chain's CDR3 is CSAHFRGRRNEKLFF. CDR3 sequence (DNA): TGCAGTGCTCACTTCCGGGGCCGACGGAATGAAAAACTGTTTTTT.

This clonotype showed up many times. The chain has TRBV6-5 and TRBJ2-2, with 7 bases lining up with TRBD1. Germline V gives CDR1 MNHEY, CDR2 SVGAGI. The CDR3 consists of 16 residues. J gave up 3 bases and V 5 bases, and 9 bases lay outside the gene matches. In DNA, the CDR3 is TGTGCCAGCAGTAGACAGGGACAGCTCTACACCGGGGAGCTGTTTTTT. Translating it yields CASSRQGQLYTGELFF.

This clonotype was detected ten times or more. The CDR3 nucleotides read TGTGCCAGCAGCTTCGGTAGCTCCTACAATGAGCAGTTCTTC. This codes for CASSFGSSYNEQFF. The chain joins TRBV5-6 to TRBJ2-1; no clear D gene. From germline, CDR1 is SGHDT and CDR2 YYEEEE. The CDR3 is 14 amino acids. V lost 2 bases and J lost 0, with 6 bases in between. Looking up the rest from reference TRBV5-6 and TRBJ2-1 gives the full variable domain: DAGVTQSPTHLIKTRGQQVTLRCSPKSGHDTVSWYQQALGQGPQFIFQYYEEEERQRGNFPDRFSGHQFPNYSSELNVNALLLGDSALYLCASSFGSSYNEQFFGPGTRLTVL.